The 27 T cell receptor beta chains listed next were all sequenced from one sample in a study of cytotoxic CD8 clonotypes in ibrutinib-treated CLL. Generated by immunoSEQ multiplex PCR, the TCRdb table keeps only in-frame clones and is missing some. The sample holds roughly 250,000 clones, roughly 74% seen once. The specimen was PBMCs, collected after 24 months of ibrutinib treatment. The receptors come from a human donor with chronic lymphocytic leukemia.

In its sample, this clone was seen a few times. This chain uses TRBV5-1 with TRBJ1-2, with TRBD1 matching 9 bases. Germline V lookup: CDR1 SGHRS, CDR2 YFSETQ. The V and J ends lost 3 bases and 8 bases, in that order; junction bases with no gene match: 5. The CDR3 contains 13 residues. The CDR3 bases are TGCGCCAGCAGCTCGGACAGGGGCACAGGCTACACCTTC. This sequence encodes CASSSDRGTGYTF.

This clone was seen just once. V gene TRBV2 combines with J gene TRBJ2-3; a weak D match, TRBD2 (6 bases). Germline values: CDR1 SNHLY, CDR2 FYNNEI. V was trimmed by 6 bases and J by 0 bases, leaving 13 bases between them. The CDR3 covers 15 residues. The CDR3 is CASRRISGSTDTQYF. CDR3 DNA: TGTGCCAGCAGGAGGATTAGCGGTAGCACAGATACGCAGTATTTT.

This clone was detected only a few times. V usage is TRBV6-5 and J usage is TRBJ1-2, with D tentatively TRBD1 (6 bases). V was shortened by 7 bases and J by 2 bases, with 14 bases between the two germline ends. This CDR3 comprises 14 residues. The germline gives CDR1 MNHEY, CDR2 SVGAGI. CDR3 sequence: CASMGGRVNYGYTF. The CDR3 nucleotides are TGTGCCAGCATGGGGGGGCGGGTCAACTATGGCTACACCTTC.

The chain employs TRBV4-2 and TRBJ1-2; D gene unclear. Germline-derived CDR1 and CDR2 are LGHNA and YNFKEQ. The CDR3 has 12 residues. Trimming shortened V by 5 bases and J by 4 bases, and 8 bases separated the two germline ends. The CDR3 region is CASSRKTYGYTF. The CDR3 coding sequence is TGTGCCAGCAGCAGAAAGACCTATGGCTACACCTTC.

This chain links TRBV6-5 with TRBJ1-4; D is ambiguous. V lost 6 bases, J lost 8 bases, and 19 bases lay in between. Looked up from germline, CDR1 is MNHEY and CDR2 is SVGAGI. This CDR3 has 15 residues. The CDR3 DNA reads TGTGCCAGCAGGGACGAAGGCCCCGGAAGAGAAAAACTGTTTTTT. It translates to CASRDEGPGREKLFF.

The chain recombines TRBV6-5 with TRBJ2-7; 9 positions agree with TRBD2. This CDR3 is 16 amino acids long. The germline gives CDR1 MNHEY, CDR2 SVGAGI. With V trimmed by 2 bases and J by 2 bases, 7 bases remained unmatched. In DNA, the CDR3 is TGTGCCAGCAGTTACACCTGGACTAGCGATCCCTACGAGCAGTACTTC. This encodes CASSYTWTSDPYEQYF.

The chain joins TRBV7-3 to TRBJ2-1; D perhaps matches TRBD2 (7 bases). CDR1 is SGHTA and CDR2 is FQGTGA in the germline V gene. V gave up 5 bases and J gave up 13 bases, with 18 bases separating them. The CDR3 is 13 residues long. The CDR3 region has the DNA TGTGCCAGCAGCCCCCAGGAGGGGGGGGATCAGTTCTTC. It codes for CASSPQEGGDQFF. Full variable domain (outside the CDR3, taken from reference TRBV7-3 and TRBJ2-1): GAGVSQTPSNKVTEKGKYVELRCDPISGHTALYWYRQSLGQGPEFLIYFQGTGAADDSGLPNDRFFAVRPEGSVSTLKIQRTERGDSAVYLCASSPQEGGDQFFGPGTRLTVL.

This sequence joins TRBV28 and TRBJ1-3; perhaps TRBD1 as D (5 bases). The V gene's germline CDR1 is MDHEN and CDR2 SYDVKM. The CDR3 has 17 amino acids. Trimming stripped 7 bases from V and 0 bases from J, with 19 bases between. The CDR3 protein is CASIKHSPTVSGNTIYF. Written as DNA, the CDR3 is TGTGCCAGCATTAAACACTCCCCGACAGTCTCTGGAAACACCATATATTTT.

This rearrangement joins TRBV28 to TRBJ1-2; TRBD1 aligns across 7 bases. In germline, CDR1 is MDHEN, CDR2 SYDVKM. Germline trimming cut 6 bases from V and 8 bases from J; bases unmatched to any gene: 6. This CDR3 has 12 amino acids. Written as DNA, the CDR3 is TGTGCCAGCAGCACAGGGGTCTGGGGCTACACCTTC. The encoded protein is CASSTGVWGYTF.

The J gene is TRBJ2-7, the V gene TRBV29-1; D unclear. CDR3 length equals 11 residues. Trimming removed 4 bases from V and 4 bases from J, with 8 bases in between. The germline V gene has CDR1 SQVTM and CDR2 ANQGSEA. This chain's CDR3 is CSVGPEYEQYF. CDR3 coding DNA: TGCAGCGTTGGGCCGGAATACGAGCAGTACTTC.

V is TRBV19 and J is TRBJ1-2, with D perhaps matching TRBD1 (6 bases). This CDR3 contains 15 residues. V lost 4 bases and J lost 3, with 15 bases in between. Per germline, CDR1 LNHDA and CDR2 SQIVND (reference sequence). Here the CDR3 reads CASSTRTRTDYGYTF. CDR3 DNA: TGTGCCAGTAGTACCCGGACGAGGACAGACTATGGCTACACCTTC.

The genes are TRBV19 and TRBJ2-7; the D is unclear. Trimming cost V 5 bases and J 4 bases, with 9 bases left between them. The CDR3 spans 12 residues. Germline V CDR1 and CDR2: LNHDA, SQIVND (reference sequence). For the CDR3, the DNA is TGTGCCAGTAGTCAAATGGGTTACGAGCAGTACTTC. As protein: CASSQMGYEQYF.

The chain recombines TRBV21-1 with TRBJ2-1; the D call of TRBD2 is as the table states it, not checked on the DNA. TRBV21-1 is a pseudogene. This CDR3 region has 15 residues. CDR3 loop: CASSFRTSPVYEQFF. DNA for the CDR3: TGTGCCAGCAGCTTTAGGACTAGTCCCGTCTATGAGCAGTTCTTC.

In this sample, this clone turned up a few times. This sequence joins TRBV10-3 and TRBJ1-2, with D possibly TRBD1 on 6 matching bases. The germline V and J ends were trimmed by 5 bases and 7 bases, with 8 bases remaining between them. Germline values: CDR1 ENHRY, CDR2 SYGVKD. There are 11 residues in the CDR3. The CDR3 DNA reads as TGTGCCATCAGTACAGGGTTTGGCTACACCTTC. Translated: CAISTGFGYTF.

The chain uses TRBV11-3 and TRBJ2-5; D may be TRBD1 (5 bases). The CDR3 is made up of 13 amino acids. Looked up from germline, CDR1 is SGHNT and CDR2 is YENEEA. V lost 5 bases and J 5 bases, leaving 12 bases between the germline ends. The CDR3 loop is CASSLQGHETQYF. The CDR3 bases are TGTGCCAGCAGCCTCCAGGGCCATGAGACCCAGTACTTC.

The count of this clone is one. The J gene is TRBJ2-1, the V gene TRBV6-5, with 7 bases fitting TRBD2. Trimming removed 3 bases from V and 0 bases from J; junction bases left unmatched: 5. The CDR3 is made up of 16 amino acids. Per the germline V gene, CDR1 is MNHEY and CDR2 is SVGAGI. CDR3 loop: CASSYYAGDSYNEQFF. CDR3 DNA sequence: TGTGCCAGCAGTTATTACGCGGGAGACTCCTACAATGAGCAGTTCTTC.

The rearrangement links TRBV9 to TRBJ2-1; the match to TRBD2 covers 7 bases. The CDR3 extends over 15 amino acids. Trimming cost V 4 bases and J 6 bases; bases outside gene matches: 10. Germline loops: CDR1 SGDLS, CDR2 YYNGEE. DNA for the CDR3: TGTGCCAGCAGCCCATGGGGGGGAGCGGTCAATGAGCAGTTCTTC. Translating gives CASSPWGGAVNEQFF.

This rearrangement joins TRBV4-3 to TRBJ2-1; perhaps TRBD1 as D (7 bases). The length of the CDR3 is 17 residues. The germline CDR1 and CDR2 sequences are LGHNA and YSLEER. The germline V and J ends were trimmed by 4 bases and 5 bases, with 21 bases remaining between them. The CDR3 bases are TGCGCCAGCAGCCGGGACTTTCGAGGGGGCGCTAACAATGAGCAGTTCTTC. Translated, it gives CASSRDFRGGANNEQFF.

V is TRBV15 and J is TRBJ2-1; 10 bases fit TRBD2. The CDR3 runs 15 residues. In germline, CDR1 is LNHNV, CDR2 YYDKDF (reference sequence). Germline trimming cut 1 base from V and 6 bases from J; bases unmatched to any gene: 3. CDR3 nucleotides: TGTGCCACCAGCAGAGGGCTAGCGGGAGCCAATGAGCAGTTCTTC. Translation gives CATSRGLAGANEQFF.

The chain couples TRBV20-1 to TRBJ2-7; no reliable D call. CDR3 length: 10 amino acids. The V end lost 6 bases, the J end lost 5 bases, and 8 bases lay between the germline ends. CDR1 is DFQATT and CDR2 is SNEGSKA in the germline V gene (reference sequence). The CDR3 nucleotides read TGCAGTGCCGCCTGGCACGAGCAGTACTTC. This translates into CSAAWHEQYF.

The genes are TRBV27 and TRBJ2-5; 8 bases match TRBD2. This CDR3 has 16 residues. Trimming removed 2 bases from V and 5 bases from J; junction bases left unmatched: 10. The V gene's germline CDR1 is MNHEY and CDR2 SMNVEV (reference sequence). CDR3 loop: CASSLTPGLVMETQYF. The CDR3 DNA reads TGTGCCAGCAGTTTAACGCCGGGACTAGTGATGGAGACCCAGTACTTC.

In this sample, this clone turned up a few times. The chain uses TRBV6-5 and TRBJ1-2; a weak D match, TRBD1 (6 bases). With 0 bases removed from V and 5 bases from J, the gap between germline ends came to 16 bases. Germline CDR1 reads MNHEY; CDR2 reads SVGAGI. CDR3 length: 16 residues. The CDR3 DNA reads as TGTGCCAGCAGTTACTCGGGCGCCGAGCAGGGGTATGGCTACACCTTC. Translation: CASSYSGAEQGYGYTF.

This sequence joins TRBV6-5 and TRBJ2-1; 12 bases align to TRBD2. Trimming cost V 8 bases and J 9 bases; bases outside gene matches: 8. In germline, CDR1 is MNHEY, CDR2 SVGAGI. This CDR3 comprises 14 residues. CDR3 loop: CASGSSGRVGEQFF. CDR3 nucleotide sequence: TGTGCCAGCGGCTCTAGCGGGAGGGTGGGTGAGCAGTTCTTC.

V is TRBV13 and J is TRBJ2-7, with D maybe TRBD1 (6 bases). Germline CDR1 is PRHDT and CDR2 is FYEKMQ (reference sequence). This CDR3 comprises 14 residues. Trimming left V 2 bases short and J 0 bases short, with 8 bases between. The DNA for the CDR3 is TGTGCCAGCAGCTTAAGGGACATCTCCTACGAGCAGTACTTC. It translates to CASSLRDISYEQYF. Looking up the rest from reference TRBV13 and TRBJ2-7 gives the full variable domain: AAGVIQSPRHLIKEKRETATLKCYPIPRHDTVYWYQQGPGQDPQFLISFYEKMQSDKGSIPDRFSAQQFSDYHSELNMSSLELGDSALYFCASSLRDISYEQYFGPGTRLTVT.

CDR3: CASGQTGYMETDTQYF. The CDR3, as DNA: TGTGCCAGCGGCCAGACAGGGTATATGGAAACAGATACGCAGTATTTT. This chain connects TRBV7-9 to TRBJ2-3; TRBD1 matches at 7 bases. The CDR3 length is 16 residues. Germline CDR1 is SEHNR and CDR2 is FQNEAQ (reference sequence). With V trimmed by 8 bases and J by 3 bases, 14 bases remained unmatched.

In this sample, this clone turned up a few times. V usage is TRBV5-1 and J usage is TRBJ2-1, with D possibly being TRBD2 (5 bases). This CDR3 has 14 residues. Trimming shortened V by 3 bases and J by 2 bases, and 9 bases separated the two germline ends. The germline gives CDR1 SGHRS, CDR2 YFSETQ. The CDR3 reads CASSYGIPYNEQFF. CDR3 DNA sequence: TGCGCCAGCAGCTACGGGATCCCCTACAATGAGCAGTTCTTC.

The rearrangement links TRBV5-1 to TRBJ1-1; maybe TRBD1 (6 bases). This CDR3 comprises 14 residues. Trimming took 4 bases from V and 4 from J, leaving 14 bases between them. Germline-derived CDR1 and CDR2 are SGHRS and YFSETQ. The DNA for the CDR3 is TGCGCCAGCAGCCGAATAGGGGGTGCCACTGAAGCTTTCTTT. It specifies CASSRIGGATEAFF.